This TCR beta chain appears in the sequencing data of a study of CD8+ T cells in alopecia areata. Regarding the study as a whole: Lesional scalp, notably in alopecia totalis/universalis, had clonality above that of normal scalp.

cDNA reverse transcribed from extracted RNA served as the sequencing template. Some clones are missing from TCRdb's copy, which holds only in-frame ones; the method was immunoSEQ multiplex PCR. The sample carries 130,000 to 150,000 clones, around 49% recorded once. Details on this clone: Its antigen remains unknown.

Trimming removed 0 bases from V and 2 bases from J, with 13 bases in between. Per germline, CDR1 GTSNPN and CDR2 SVGIG (reference sequence). The CDR3 extends over 16 amino acids. The genes are TRBV30 and TRBJ1-4; no reliable D call. This TCR derives from a human donor with alopecia areata. Specimen: CD4+ T cells sorted from blood, collected at week 0. The CDR3 is CAWSVRSGFTNEKLFF. CDR3 nucleotides: TGTGCCTGGAGTGTACGTTCCGGGTTCACTAATGAAAAACTGTTTTTT.